These 26 T cell receptor beta chains originate from one sample sequenced in a study of hypomethylating agent response in myelodysplastic syndrome. Clones were read by immunoSEQ multiplex PCR, and TCRdb kept only the in-frame ones, dropping some. The sample has around 5,700 clones, about four fifths seen once. The specimen comprised bone marrow, sampled before or after starting hypomethylating agent treatment for myelodysplastic syndrome (not recorded which). Receptors were obtained from a human donor with myelodysplastic syndrome.

This sequence joins TRBV7-9 and TRBJ1-6; 8 nucleotides align to TRBD1. CDR1 is SEHNR and CDR2 is FQNEAQ in the germline V gene (reference sequence). The CDR3 totals 15 residues. With V trimmed by 3 bases and J by 10 bases, 8 bases remained unmatched. CDR3 in amino acids: CASSFSDRGGSPLHF. The CDR3, as DNA: TGTGCCAGCAGCTTCTCAGACAGGGGAGGATCACCCCTCCACTTT.

The chain couples TRBV6-1 to TRBJ2-1; 9 nucleotides line up with TRBD2. This CDR3 comprises 15 residues. J was trimmed by 4 bases and V by 5 bases; bases with no gene match: 6. Germline-derived CDR1 and CDR2 are MNHNS and SASEGT. The CDR3 loop is CASSLLAGTYNEQFF. The CDR3 DNA reads as TGTGCCAGCAGTCTTCTAGCGGGAACATACAATGAGCAGTTCTTC.

The sample holds a few counts of this clone. The CDR3 protein is CASSSHGGNQPQHF. The CDR3 DNA is TGTGCCAGCAGCTCCCATGGGGGAAATCAGCCCCAGCATTTT. The rearrangement uses TRBV9 and TRBJ1-5; D is perhaps TRBD1 (5 bases). Trimming removed 4 bases from V and 4 bases from J, with 12 bases in between. Germline assignment: CDR1 SGDLS and CDR2 YYNGEE. The CDR3 is made up of 14 amino acids.

DNA of the CDR3: TGTGCCTACGAGCGGGAGGCTTGGGTGGGTGAGCAGTTCTTC. It is translated as CAYEREAWVGEQFF. The gene calls are TRBV28 and TRBJ2-1, with 9 bases lining up with TRBD2. The CDR3 has 14 amino acids. V shed 11 bases and J 9 bases; nucleotides not matched to a gene: 14. CDR1 MDHEN and CDR2 SYDVKM come from the germline V gene. Together with reference TRBV28 and TRBJ2-1, the CDR3 gives the full variable domain: DVKVTQSSRYLVKRTGEKVFLECVQDMDHENMFWYRQDPGLGLRLIYFSYDVKMKEKGDIPEGYSVSREKKERFSLILESASTNQTSMYLCAYEREAWVGEQFFGPGTRLTVL.

This rearrangement joins TRBV12-5 to TRBJ2-2; TRBD1 agrees at 12 bases. The J segment lost 7 bases and the V segment lost 6 bases, leaving 3 bases of the junction unmatched. Per germline, CDR1 LGHNT and CDR2 FRNRAP. The CDR3 has 14 amino acids. The CDR3 coding sequence is TGTGCTAGTGGGGGGACAGGGGGCATCGGGGAGCTGTTTTTT. Translated: CASGGTGGIGELFF.

The chain uses TRBV6-5 and TRBJ1-2; D ambiguous. Germline CDR1 MNHEY, CDR2 SVGAGI. V was pared by 6 bases and J by 7 bases, with 15 bases between. The CDR3 is 13 amino acids. CDR3 sequence: CASRLDGDSGYTF. CDR3 DNA: TGTGCCAGCAGGTTGGATGGGGATAGTGGCTACACCTTC.

The chain carries TRBV29-1 and TRBJ1-2, with D hard to call. CDR3 length: 12 residues. In germline, CDR1 is SQVTM, CDR2 ANQGSEA. Trimming took 4 bases from V and 5 from J, leaving 11 bases between them. The CDR3 nucleotides are TGCAGCGTTGTGGAAACAGCGTATGGCTACACCTTC. It codes for CSVVETAYGYTF.

The rearrangement uses TRBV25-1 and TRBJ2-7; TRBD2 matches 12 bases. V was clipped by 4 bases and J by 3 bases; unmatched bases: 4. Germline V lookup: CDR1 MGHDK, CDR2 SYGVNS. This CDR3 spans 15 amino acids. CDR3 region: CASSAPGLAGYEQYF. In nucleotides, the CDR3 is TGTGCCAGCAGTGCACCGGGACTAGCGGGCTACGAGCAGTACTTC.

The V and J genes are TRBV5-1 and TRBJ2-7, with D unresolved. The germline V gene has CDR1 SGHRS and CDR2 YFSETQ. The CDR3 spans 15 residues. The V end lost 0 bases, the J end lost 2 bases, and 12 bases lay between the germline ends. The CDR3 region is CASSLGGRLTYEQYF. The CDR3 DNA reads as TGCGCCAGCAGCTTGGGTGGCAGACTCACCTACGAGCAGTACTTC. Drawing the rest from reference TRBV5-1 and TRBJ2-7, the complete variable domain is KAGVTQTPRYLIKTRGQQVTLSCSPISGHRSVSWYQQTPGQGLQFLFEYFSETQRNKGNFPGRFSGRQFSNSRSEMNVSTLELGDSALYLCASSLGGRLTYEQYFGPGTRLTVT.

This sequence joins TRBV28 and TRBJ1-5; D is unresolved. V was cut by 3 bases and J by 4 bases, with 7 bases left in between. CDR1 and CDR2 (germline): MDHEN, SYDVKM. The CDR3 spans 13 residues. In DNA, the CDR3 is TGTGCCAGCAGTTTGGCGGGTAATCAGCCCCAGCATTTT. Translating gives CASSLAGNQPQHF.

A single count supports this clone. The V gene is TRBV7-7, the J gene TRBJ2-6, with D perhaps given as TRBD1 or TRBD2 (5 bases each). The CDR3 length is 16 residues. V was clipped by 8 bases and J by 1 base, with 15 bases between them. The germline gives CDR1 SSHAT, CDR2 FNYEAQ (reference sequence). DNA for the CDR3: TGTGCCAGCGACCGGGACCGCGATTCTGGGGCCAACGTCCTGACTTTC. It is translated as CASDRDRDSGANVLTF.

This clone was counted between two and nine times. The chain recombines TRBV7-3 with TRBJ1-6; no reliable D call. Germline V lookup: CDR1 SGHTA, CDR2 FQGTGA. The CDR3 is made up of 14 amino acids. The ends were cut back, 1 base at V and 9 bases at J, with 10 bases in the middle. CDR3: CASSLRAAGSPLHF. CDR3 in DNA: TGTGCCAGCAGCTTAAGGGCCGCGGGTTCACCCCTCCACTTT.

The chain combines TRBV4-1 with TRBJ1-4, with D hard to call. Germline V gene sequence: CDR1 MGHRA, CDR2 YSYEKL. The CDR3 is 14 residues long. Trimming stripped 0 bases from V and 4 bases from J, with 6 bases between. The CDR3 loop is CASSQDRLNEKLFF. Written as DNA, the CDR3 is TGCGCCAGCAGCCAAGATCGCCTTAATGAAAAACTGTTTTTT.

The chain recombines TRBV5-1 with TRBJ1-2; tentative D call: TRBD1 (5 bases). Germline CDR1 is SGHRS and CDR2 is YFSETQ. The CDR3 extends over 15 amino acids. V was shortened by 3 bases and J by 6 bases, with 18 bases between the two germline ends. CDR3 protein: CASSSLGQGGNGYTF. CDR3 bases: TGCGCCAGCAGCTCCCTGGGGCAGGGAGGTAATGGCTACACCTTC.

J is TRBJ2-1 and V is TRBV7-2, with D unresolved. V dropped 1 base and J dropped 3 bases, with 13 bases sitting between them. Germline values: CDR1 SGHTA, CDR2 FQGNSA. The CDR3 is made up of 16 amino acids. The DNA of the CDR3 is TGTGCCAGCAGCTTAGATGCAGGCCGACTCTACAATGAGCAGTTCTTC. It is translated as CASSLDAGRLYNEQFF.

In its sample, this clone was seen a few times. The CDR3 sequence is CASSSVQRSYGYTF. The CDR3 nucleotides are TGTGCCAGCAGCTCAGTACAGAGGAGCTATGGCTACACCTTC. The J gene is TRBJ1-2, the V gene TRBV11-2; D gene unclear. From germline, CDR1 is SGHAT and CDR2 FQNNGV. This CDR3 spans 14 amino acids. V lost 4 bases and J 4 bases, leaving 13 bases between the germline ends. Filled out from reference TRBV11-2 and TRBJ1-2, the complete variable domain reads EAGVAQSPRYKIIEKRQSVAFWCNPISGHATLYWYQQILGQGPKLLIQFQNNGVVDDSQLPKDRFSAERLKGVDSTLKIQPAKLEDSAVYLCASSSVQRSYGYTFGSGTRLTVV.

The V and J genes are TRBV7-2 and TRBJ1-4; 9 nucleotides agree with TRBD1. The V gene end was trimmed by 5 bases and the J gene end by 4 bases; junction bases not matched to a gene: 8. Per the germline V gene, CDR1 is SGHTA and CDR2 is FQGNSA. The CDR3 covers 16 residues. CDR3 nucleotides: TGTGCCAGCAGCCCGACAGGGGGGAGGCTTAATGAAAAACTGTTTTTT. Translating gives CASSPTGGRLNEKLFF.

This chain uses TRBV27 with TRBJ2-7; 8 positions agree with TRBD2. Germline lookup yields CDR1 MNHEY and CDR2 SMNVEV (reference sequence). This CDR3 comprises 14 residues. V trimming: 6 bases; J trimming: 6 bases; junction bases outside the gene matches: 10. The CDR3 DNA follows: TGTGCCAGCAGCCACGGGACTAGTAGTTCCGAGCAGTACTTC. Amino acids: CASSHGTSSSEQYF.

The J gene is TRBJ1-4, the V gene TRBV6-6; maybe TRBD1 (6 bases). The CDR3 length is 16 residues. Germline assignment: CDR1 MNHNY and CDR2 SVGAGI (reference sequence). Trimming pared 5 bases from V and 3 bases from J, leaving 16 bases between. The CDR3: CASSRSQGRANEKLFF. In nucleotides, the CDR3 is TGTGCCAGCAGTCGATCCCAGGGGAGGGCTAATGAAAAACTGTTTTTT.

The V and J genes are TRBV19 and TRBJ2-1; D remains ambiguous. Looked up from germline, CDR1 is LNHDA and CDR2 is SQIVND (reference sequence). This CDR3 spans 15 amino acids. Between the trimmed V and J ends, which lost 4 bases and 4 bases, there was a span of 14 bases. The CDR3 loop reads CASSTPPPVYNEQFF. The CDR3 DNA follows: TGTGCCAGTAGTACACCCCCCCCCGTATACAATGAGCAGTTCTTC.

For the CDR3, the DNA is TGTGCCACCAGCAGAGATATGGCCGGGTTACCCACAGGGGCCCAGTACTTC. Residues: CATSRDMAGLPTGAQYF. The genes are TRBV15 and TRBJ2-5; 7 bases match TRBD1. The CDR3 sequence is 17 residues long. Trimming took 0 bases from V and 9 from J; bases not matched to a gene: 16. Germline V gene data show CDR1 as LNHNV and CDR2 as YYDKDF (reference sequence).

This sequence joins TRBV19 and TRBJ1-5; D might be TRBD1 (6 bases). The ends were cut back, 5 bases at V and 4 bases at J, with 15 bases in the middle. CDR1 and CDR2 (germline): LNHDA, SQIVND (reference sequence). CDR3 length: 15 amino acids. The CDR3 bases are TGTGCCAGTAGTTTCCCGGGACAAGGGAATCAGCCCCAGCATTTT. Protein product: CASSFPGQGNQPQHF.

The J gene is TRBJ2-7, the V gene TRBV9; TRBD1 or TRBD2 may be the D gene (6 bases each). The germline V and J ends were trimmed by 5 bases and 1 base, with 16 bases remaining between them. The CDR3 has 15 residues. The germline V gene encodes CDR1 SGDLS and CDR2 YYNGEE. This CDR3 reads CASSEGGMRSYEQYF. The CDR3 nucleotides read TGTGCCAGCAGTGAGGGGGGCATGAGGTCCTACGAGCAGTACTTC.

J is TRBJ2-1 and V is TRBV19, with TRBD2 matching 7 bases. This CDR3 spans 15 amino acids. Germline V gives CDR1 LNHDA, CDR2 SQIVND (reference sequence). J gave up 3 bases and V 7 bases, and 9 bases lay outside the gene matches. DNA of the CDR3: TGTGCCAGTACCCCGACTAGCTTTAGCTACAATGAGCAGTTCTTC. Translated: CASTPTSFSYNEQFF.

The chain combines TRBV7-9 with TRBJ2-7, with D uncertain. CDR1 SEHNR and CDR2 FQNEAQ come from the germline V gene (reference sequence). The CDR3 length is 12 residues. V lost 5 bases and J 2 bases, leaving 7 bases between the germline ends. As DNA, the CDR3 is TGTGCCAGCAGCGGACGGACCTACGAGCAGTACTTC. Translation: CASSGRTYEQYF. The complete variable domain, with remaining parts taken from reference TRBV7-9 and TRBJ2-7, reads DTGVSQNPRHKITKRGQNVTFRCDPISEHNRLYWYRQTLGQGPEFLTYFQNEAQLEKSRLLSDRFSAERPKGSFSTLEIQRTEQGDSAMYLCASSGRTYEQYFGPGTRLTVT.

The rearrangement uses TRBV15 and TRBJ1-5, with unresolved D. The length of the CDR3 is 13 residues. Trimming pared 4 bases from V and 3 bases from J, leaving 7 bases between. The germline CDR1 and CDR2 sequences are LNHNV and YYDKDF (reference sequence). The CDR3 region is CATSTDVNQPQHF. CDR3 DNA sequence: TGTGCCACCAGCACAGACGTCAATCAGCCCCAGCATTTT.